This TCR beta chain stems from a study of T cells in Graves' hyperthyroidism and ophthalmopathy (dated by TCRdb to about 2019). Looking at the study overall: Peripheral blood samples were taken at the time of initial diagnosis, prior to any treatment. TCR V-J signatures able to tell the groups apart were searched for in a discovery cohort of some 100 patients, of whom roughly 42 had Graves' ophthalmopathy and under 65 had stable Graves' hyperthyroidism. Prospective prediction of ophthalmopathy was tested in an independent validation cohort of fewer than 20 hyperthyroidism patients and roughly 16 patients who later progressed to ophthalmopathy. The roughly 90 discovery patients were divided at random into training and test sets in a 7:3 ratio. The study also compared thyroid tissue and blood T-cell repertoires from five or six Graves' hyperthyroidism patients. Following sampling, methimazole starting at 30 mg daily was given to hyperthyroidism patients, and high-dose intravenous methylprednisolone was given to ophthalmopathy patients. The paper describes TCR Vbeta CDR3 sequencing of 120 to 150 peripheral blood samples, made up of roughly 45 ophthalmopathy patients, roughly 80 hyperthyroidism patients and 17 progressor patients.

The hyperthyroidism patients were between 18 and 65 years old and newly diagnosed, with a disease duration of less than 2 months. Patients with uncontrolled infections, other autoimmune diseases, pregnancy or lactation were excluded. Diagnoses were established on the basis of clinical symptoms, serum thyroxine and TRAb, thyroid ultrasound, and orbital computed tomography. For progressor patients, blood was drawn at the first diagnosis of hyperthyroidism, before any ophthalmopathy symptoms had appeared. Ficoll-Paque density gradient centrifugation was used to isolate PBMCs from around 10 ml of fresh peripheral blood. Progressor patients were initially diagnosed with Graves' hyperthyroidism and developed ophthalmopathy during follow-up. Trizol reagent was used to extract total RNA, and RNA quality was then checked on an Agilent 2100 Bioanalyzer. The study at large found these results: In cross-validation, a model built on a 13 V-J signature told ophthalmopathy apart from stable hyperthyroidism with 85% to 90% sensitivity and around 81% specificity, and in testing the same model reached 80%/75%. No statistical method was used to fix the sample size in advance, and group allocation was not hidden from the investigators. Most expanded thyroid clonotypes (frequency above 0.001) were also detected in blood, suggesting blood repertoires may reflect thyroid immune responses. In validation, progression to ophthalmopathy was predicted by the model with nearly 71% sensitivity and 72% to 85% specificity, a median of approximately 6.5 months before onset.

This clonotype was seen only once. This clone's antigen is unknown. No per-base quality is available; no much larger clone lies one base away. Resting on one read, the evidence is weak. The CDR3 has 14 amino acids, counting the end cysteine and phenylalanine. The entry retains the CDR3 DNA only, 42 bases that are in frame from base 1. V lost 7 bases and J lost 1 base, and the count of bases not matched to a germline gene is 9. CDR1 SQVTM and CDR2 ANQGSEA were looked up in the germline V gene. Amplification of TCR beta CDR3 regions was carried out from RNA transcripts. For the first round of RT-PCR on the TCR CDR3, the HTBI primer set was used together with the Qiagen OneStep RT-PCR kit. A second multiplex PCR round built the libraries, followed by size selection and purification. The libraries were sequenced on an Illumina HiSeq2000 using paired-end 100 bp reads. As for the authors' bioinformatics: SOAPnuke was used to process the raw data, removing reads that contained adapters or uncalled bases, had a mean Phred below 15, or lacked an exact match to the constant primer or identifier. High-quality paired reads were merged with COPE v1.2.5, and unique nucleotide sequences were defined as clonotypes. MiTCR v1.1 was used to align the clonotypes against IMGT TRBV, TRBD and TRBJ reference segments. Analysis was restricted to V-J combinations with a frequency above 0.0001, which covered about 99% of repertoires. The TCS score was defined as the ratio of F50 (clonal expansion) to E x V (chaos), calculated using BLOSUM62-based TCRdist between CDR3 peptides within each V-J. Welch's t-statistics and random forest reduced several hundred V-J features to around 14, which were used in a naive Bayes classifier (R e1071). In TCRdb, the public reads were trimmed at Q25 with fastp and aligned with MiXCR, with productive beta chains retained. Entries that share a CDR3 protein sequence are merged under the most common genes and DNA. The V and J calls come from TCRdb's annotation, not from the publication. The sample table holds approximately 360,000 distinct CDR3 sequences, of which about 15% were seen once. Clones ranked in the top ten supply 28% of the sample.

The clonotype originates from a woman aged 18-35 years with Graves' hyperthyroidism that later progressed to Graves' ophthalmopathy. The sequence is built from TRBV29-1 and TRBJ1-1, with 7 bases aligning to TRBD1. Sample: blood. The CDR3 region reads CSAEDRWGNTEAFF. The DNA reads TGCAGCGCAGAGGACAGGTGGGGGAACACTGAAGCTTTCTTT.